Listed here is a single T cell receptor (beta chain). The antigen remains undetermined. One junction end does not reproduce the germline sequence, and a read error may be involved. TCRdb analysed the PCR reads with MiXCR anew, one entry per CDR3 protein. The sample consists of approximately 590,000 distinct CDR3 sequences, roughly 23% of them appearing once. The data belong to a study of molecular identifiers for immune sequencing clone quantification. About the study: Naive CD8 cell RNA, from roughly 20,000 or 100,000 cells, was split five ways in replicates, with four sequenced.

Overall study results and limits: The share of molecules held by clones above 20 RNA copies was over 98% in effector cells and under 1% in naive cells. A single cell's spiked Jurkat TCR RNA was reportedly detectable among about a million naive cells.

The receptor's source is a human donor in good health. Some libraries in this study had Jurkat cell RNA spiked in. The sequencing sample was made of naive CD8+ T cells from blood, with Jurkat cell RNA spiked in. Subset reported: FACS-sorted CD8+CD4-CCR7+CD45RA+ naive T cells.

CDR3 sequence reads: CASRDSRLVGDLDTRYF. CDR3 DNA sequence: TGTGCCAGCAGGGACTCGCGACTAGTGGGGGATCTTGATACGCGGTATTTT. The rearrangement links TRBV27 to TRBJ2-3, with D maybe TRBD2 (6 bases). CDR1 is MNHEY, CDR2 SMNVEV, per germline (reference sequence). The CDR3 is 17 residues long.